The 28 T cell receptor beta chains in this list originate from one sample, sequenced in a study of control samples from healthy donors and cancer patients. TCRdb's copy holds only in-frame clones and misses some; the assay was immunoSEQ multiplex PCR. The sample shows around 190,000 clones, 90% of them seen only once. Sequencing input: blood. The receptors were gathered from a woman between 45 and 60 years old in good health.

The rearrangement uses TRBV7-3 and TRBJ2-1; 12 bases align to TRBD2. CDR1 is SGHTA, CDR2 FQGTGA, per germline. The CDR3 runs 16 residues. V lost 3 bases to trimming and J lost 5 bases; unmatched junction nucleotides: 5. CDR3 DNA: TGTGCCAGCAGCTTGGCTAGCGGGGGGGCTAACAATGAGCAGTTCTTC. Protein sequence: CASSLASGGANNEQFF.

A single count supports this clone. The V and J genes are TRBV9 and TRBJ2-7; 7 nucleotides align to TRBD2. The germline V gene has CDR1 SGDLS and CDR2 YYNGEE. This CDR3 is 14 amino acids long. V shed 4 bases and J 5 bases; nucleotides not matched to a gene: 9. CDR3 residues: CASSPILGGNEQYF. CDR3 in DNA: TGTGCCAGCAGCCCGATTCTGGGGGGGAACGAGCAGTACTTC.

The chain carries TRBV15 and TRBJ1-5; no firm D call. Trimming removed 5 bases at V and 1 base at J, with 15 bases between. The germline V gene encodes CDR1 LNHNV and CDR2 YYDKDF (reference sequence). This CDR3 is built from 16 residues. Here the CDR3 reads CATSAFGRASNQPQHF. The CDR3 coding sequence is TGTGCCACCAGCGCGTTCGGGCGGGCCAGCAATCAGCCCCAGCATTTT.

The CDR3 sequence: CAWSSGGRGTQYF. In DNA form, the CDR3 reads TGTGCCTGGAGCTCCGGGGGCAGGGGGACCCAGTACTTC. The J gene is TRBJ2-5, the V gene TRBV30; either TRBD1 or TRBD2 may supply D (6 bases each). V was clipped by 3 bases and J by 7 bases, with 15 bases between them. The CDR3 runs 13 residues. Germline CDR1 GTSNPN, CDR2 SVGIG (reference sequence).

The CDR3 reads CASSLNRGRGSPLHF. CDR3 coding DNA: TGTGCCAGCAGTTTAAACAGGGGGCGAGGGTCACCCCTCCACTTT. The V gene is TRBV28, the J gene TRBJ1-6; 9 bases match TRBD1. The CDR3 is 15 residues long. The V segment lost 2 bases and the J segment 10 bases; nucleotides outside the gene matches: 6. Germline V gene data show CDR1 as MDHEN and CDR2 as SYDVKM.

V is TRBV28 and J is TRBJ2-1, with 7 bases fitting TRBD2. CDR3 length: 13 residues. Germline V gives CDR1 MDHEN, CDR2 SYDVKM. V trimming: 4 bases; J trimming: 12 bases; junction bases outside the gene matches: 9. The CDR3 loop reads CASSYRGDPGQFF. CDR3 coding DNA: TGTGCCAGCAGTTACCGGGGGGACCCCGGGCAGTTCTTC.

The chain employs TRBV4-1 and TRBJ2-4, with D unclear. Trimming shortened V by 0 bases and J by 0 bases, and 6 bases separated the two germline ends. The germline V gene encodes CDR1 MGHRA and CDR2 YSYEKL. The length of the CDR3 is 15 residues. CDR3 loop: CASSQDPGAKNIQYF. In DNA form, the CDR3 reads TGCGCCAGCAGCCAAGATCCGGGAGCCAAAAACATTCAGTACTTC.

CDR3 DNA: TGTGCCAGTCGGGAGGGGGCCGGGGAGACCCAGTACTTC. This translates into CASREGAGETQYF. V is TRBV12-3 or TRBV12-4 and J is TRBJ2-5; maybe TRBD2 (8 bases). The CDR3 has 13 amino acids. Trimming took 9 bases from V and 5 from J, leaving 16 bases between them.

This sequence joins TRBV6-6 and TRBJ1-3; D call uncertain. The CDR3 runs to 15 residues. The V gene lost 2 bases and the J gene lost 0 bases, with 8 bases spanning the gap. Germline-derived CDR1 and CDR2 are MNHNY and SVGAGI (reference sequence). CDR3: CASSYLGSSGNTIYF. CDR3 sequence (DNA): TGTGCCAGCAGTTACCTCGGCAGCTCTGGAAACACCATATATTTT.

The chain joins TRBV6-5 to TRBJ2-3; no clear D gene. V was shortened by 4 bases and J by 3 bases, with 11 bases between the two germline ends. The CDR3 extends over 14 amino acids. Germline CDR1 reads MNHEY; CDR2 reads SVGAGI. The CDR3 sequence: CASSSGPGTDTQYF. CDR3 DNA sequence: TGTGCCAGCAGTTCGGGCCCTGGGACAGATACGCAGTATTTT.

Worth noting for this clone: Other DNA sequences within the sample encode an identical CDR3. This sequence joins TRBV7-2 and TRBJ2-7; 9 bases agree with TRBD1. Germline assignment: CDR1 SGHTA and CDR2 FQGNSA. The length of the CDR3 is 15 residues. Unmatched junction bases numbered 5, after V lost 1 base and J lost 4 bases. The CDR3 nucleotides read TGTGCCAGCAGCTTAGACAGGGGGCAGGGGTACGAGCAGTACTTC. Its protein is CASSLDRGQGYEQYF.

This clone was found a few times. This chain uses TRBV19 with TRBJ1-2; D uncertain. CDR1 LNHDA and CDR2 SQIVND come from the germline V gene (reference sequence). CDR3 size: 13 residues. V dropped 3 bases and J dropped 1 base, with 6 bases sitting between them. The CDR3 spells CASSIDLNYGYTF. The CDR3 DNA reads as TGTGCCAGTAGTATTGACCTTAACTATGGCTACACCTTC.

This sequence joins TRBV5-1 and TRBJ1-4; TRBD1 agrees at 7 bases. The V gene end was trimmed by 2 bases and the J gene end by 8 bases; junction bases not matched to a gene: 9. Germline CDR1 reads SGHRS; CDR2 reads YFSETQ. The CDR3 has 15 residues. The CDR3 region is CASSFGDRAGEKLFF. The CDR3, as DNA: TGCGCCAGCAGCTTTGGTGACAGGGCAGGCGAAAAACTGTTTTTT.

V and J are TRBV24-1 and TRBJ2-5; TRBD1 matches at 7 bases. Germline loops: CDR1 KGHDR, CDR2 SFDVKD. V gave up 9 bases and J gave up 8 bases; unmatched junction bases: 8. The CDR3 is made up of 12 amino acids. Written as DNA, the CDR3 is TGTGCCACCGGGACAGCGTTAGGAACCCAGTACTTC. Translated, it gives CATGTALGTQYF.

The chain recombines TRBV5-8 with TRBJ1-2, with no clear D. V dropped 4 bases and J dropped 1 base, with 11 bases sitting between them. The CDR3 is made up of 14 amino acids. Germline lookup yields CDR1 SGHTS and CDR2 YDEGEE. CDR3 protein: CASSRIRINYGYTF. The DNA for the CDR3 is TGTGCCAGCAGCCGGATCAGGATTAACTATGGCTACACCTTC.

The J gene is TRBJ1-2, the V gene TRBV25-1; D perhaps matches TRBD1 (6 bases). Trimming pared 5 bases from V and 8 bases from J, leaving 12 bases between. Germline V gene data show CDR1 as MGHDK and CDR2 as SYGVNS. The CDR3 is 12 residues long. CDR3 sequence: CASSHRVGGYTF. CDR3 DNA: TGTGCCAGCAGTCACAGGGTTGGGGGCTACACCTTC.

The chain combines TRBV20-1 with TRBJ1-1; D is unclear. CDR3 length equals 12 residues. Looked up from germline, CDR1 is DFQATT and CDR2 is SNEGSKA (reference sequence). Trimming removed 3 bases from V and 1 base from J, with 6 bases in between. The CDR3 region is CSASNGNTEAFF. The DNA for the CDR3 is TGCAGTGCTAGTAACGGGAACACTGAAGCTTTCTTT.

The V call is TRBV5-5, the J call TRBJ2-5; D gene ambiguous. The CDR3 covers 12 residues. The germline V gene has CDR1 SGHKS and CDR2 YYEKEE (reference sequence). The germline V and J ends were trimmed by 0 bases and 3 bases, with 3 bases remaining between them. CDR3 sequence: CASSLAKETQYF. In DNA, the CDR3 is TGTGCCAGCAGCTTGGCCAAAGAGACCCAGTACTTC.

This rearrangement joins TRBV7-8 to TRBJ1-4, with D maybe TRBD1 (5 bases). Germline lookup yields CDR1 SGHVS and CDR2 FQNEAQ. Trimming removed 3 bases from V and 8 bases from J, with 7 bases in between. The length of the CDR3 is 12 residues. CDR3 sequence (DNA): TGTGCCAGCAGCTTGGGGGTGGAAAAACTGTTTTTT. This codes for CASSLGVEKLFF.

CDR3 in amino acids: CASSQGSSGNSPLHF. DNA of the CDR3: TGTGCCAGCAGCCAAGGGTCCAGCGGGAATTCACCCCTCCACTTT. The chain combines TRBV14 with TRBJ1-6; D unresolved. Deletions cut 1 base from V and 7 bases from J, with 11 bases between. CDR3 length: 15 amino acids. The germline V gene has CDR1 SGHDN and CDR2 FVKESK.

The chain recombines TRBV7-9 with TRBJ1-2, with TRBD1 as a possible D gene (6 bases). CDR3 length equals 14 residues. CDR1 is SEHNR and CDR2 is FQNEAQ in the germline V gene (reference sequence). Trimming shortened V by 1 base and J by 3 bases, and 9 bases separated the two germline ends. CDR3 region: CASSLGDIDYGYTF. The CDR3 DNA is TGTGCCAGCAGCTTAGGGGACATCGACTATGGCTACACCTTC.

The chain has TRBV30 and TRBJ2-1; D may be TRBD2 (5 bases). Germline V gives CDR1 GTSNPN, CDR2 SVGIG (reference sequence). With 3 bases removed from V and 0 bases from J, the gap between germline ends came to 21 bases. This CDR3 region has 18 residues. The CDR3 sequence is CAWRVGIRPNSSYNEQFF. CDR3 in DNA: TGTGCCTGGAGGGTCGGGATCCGCCCCAATAGCTCCTACAATGAGCAGTTCTTC.

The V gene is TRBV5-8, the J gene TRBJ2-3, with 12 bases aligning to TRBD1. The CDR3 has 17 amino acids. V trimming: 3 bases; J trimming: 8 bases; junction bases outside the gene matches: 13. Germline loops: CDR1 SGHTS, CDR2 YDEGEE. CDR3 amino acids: CASSSPLGTGGEGTQYF. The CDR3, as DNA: TGTGCCAGCAGCTCTCCCCTCGGGACAGGGGGCGAGGGTACGCAGTATTTT.

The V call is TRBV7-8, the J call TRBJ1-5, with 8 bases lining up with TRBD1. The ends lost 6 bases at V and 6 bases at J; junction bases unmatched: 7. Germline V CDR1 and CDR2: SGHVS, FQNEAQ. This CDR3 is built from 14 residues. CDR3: CASRTRGQGQPQHF. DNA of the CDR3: TGTGCCAGCAGAACCAGGGGGCAAGGTCAGCCCCAGCATTTT.

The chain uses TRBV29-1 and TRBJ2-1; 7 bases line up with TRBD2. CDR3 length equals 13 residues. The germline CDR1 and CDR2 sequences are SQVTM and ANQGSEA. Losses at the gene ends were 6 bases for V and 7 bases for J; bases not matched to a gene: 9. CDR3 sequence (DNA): TGCAGCGTCGAGGCGGGAGTTAAAAATGAGCAGTTCTTC. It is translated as CSVEAGVKNEQFF.

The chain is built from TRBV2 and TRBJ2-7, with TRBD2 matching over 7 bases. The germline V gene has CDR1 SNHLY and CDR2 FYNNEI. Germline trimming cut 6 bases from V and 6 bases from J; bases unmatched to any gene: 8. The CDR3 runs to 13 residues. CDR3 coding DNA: TGTGCCAGCAGGGGGGGGACGTGGCTCGAGCAGTACTTC. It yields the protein CASRGGTWLEQYF.

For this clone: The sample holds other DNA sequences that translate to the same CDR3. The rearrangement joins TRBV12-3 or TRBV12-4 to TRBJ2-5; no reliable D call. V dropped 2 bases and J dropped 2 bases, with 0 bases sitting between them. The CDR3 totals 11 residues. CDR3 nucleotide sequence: TGTGCCAGCAGTTTACAAGAGACCCAGTACTTC. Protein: CASSLQETQYF.

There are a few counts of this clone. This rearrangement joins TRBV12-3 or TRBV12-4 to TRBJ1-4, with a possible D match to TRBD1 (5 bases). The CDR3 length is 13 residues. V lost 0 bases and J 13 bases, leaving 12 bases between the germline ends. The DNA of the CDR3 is TGTGCCAGCAGTTTAGCGCACGGGACTATACTGTTTTTT. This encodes CASSLAHGTILFF.